This entry is about one T cell receptor beta chain. This sample was taken from a study of blood T cell repertoires in COVID-19. Background on the study: Acute-phase and convalescent COVID-19 samples originated in the United States, Italy and Spain. Sources were T cells, B-cell-depleted T cells, or PBMCs; the material itself was cDNA or gDNA.

How the authors handled the data: Estimation of nucleated cell counts relied on the amplification of reference gene primers. Profiling relied on immunoSEQ multiplex PCR, and the TCRdb table lists in-frame clones only, not all of them. V and J calls and clone size come straight from that table; D and trimming were deduced from the DNA. The sample gives around 130,000 clones, approximately 81% of which show up once; under 15% is in the top ten. V lost 3 bases, J lost 8 bases, and 11 bases lay in between. Germline V gene data show CDR1 as LNHNV and CDR2 as YYDKDF (reference sequence). This CDR3 spans 13 amino acids.

Sequenced: peripheral blood. The V call is TRBV15, the J call TRBJ2-1; tentatively, D is TRBD2 (6 bases). This TCR derives from a woman aged 25 to 39 who had recovered from COVID-19. The CDR3, as DNA: TGTGCCACCAGCAGCCGACTAGTTGATGAGCAGTTCTTC. Translation: CATSSRLVDEQFF. Full variable domain (missing parts from reference TRBV15 and TRBJ2-1): DAMVIQNPRYQVTQFGKPVTLSCSQTLNHNVMYWYQQKSSQAPKLLFHYYDKDFNNEADTPDNFQSRRPNTSFCFLDIRSPGLGDTAMYLCATSSRLVDEQFFGPGTRLTVL.